Following are 7 T cell receptor beta chains from one sample sequenced in a study of blood T cells in healthy people across ages. A second 7 to 11 cycle PCR used barcoded and J-beta primers. From the 5' RACE reads, TCRdb called clonotypes with MiXCR, one entry per CDR3 protein. The sample records 550,000 to 800,000 distinct CDR3 sequences, about 30% being singletons. The sequenced material came from blood. The receptors were gathered from a woman of 80 years or more in good health.

The V and J genes are TRBV20-1 and TRBJ2-3; 10 bases match TRBD1. The CDR3 runs to 15 residues. Germline trimming cut 5 bases from V and 4 bases from J; bases unmatched to any gene: 9. Germline assignment: CDR1 DFQATT and CDR2 SNEGSKA (reference sequence). CDR3 residues: CSAPPGQGISDTQYF. DNA of the CDR3: TGCAGTGCTCCTCCGGGACAGGGGATATCAGATACGCAGTATTTT.

The V gene is TRBV20-1, the J gene TRBJ2-7; D perhaps matches TRBD2 (6 bases). With 3 bases removed from V and 3 bases from J, the gap between germline ends came to 9 bases. This CDR3 contains 12 residues. Germline V gene data show CDR1 as DFQATT and CDR2 as SNEGSKA (reference sequence). The CDR3 DNA reads as TGCAGTGCTAGGGGGACTTACTACGAGCAGTACTTC. It yields the protein CSARGTYYEQYF.

This clonotype appeared many times. The chain has TRBV20-1 and TRBJ1-6; D perhaps matches TRBD1 (5 bases). V lost 3 bases to trimming and J lost 0 bases, with 12 bases between them. Germline V gene sequence: CDR1 DFQATT, CDR2 SNEGSKA (reference sequence). The CDR3 length is 16 residues. The CDR3 region has the DNA TGCAGTGCTAGTGGGGGGACGAGCTCCTATAATTCACCCCTCCACTTT. It is translated as CSASGGTSSYNSPLHF.

This clonotype was detected many times. The chain joins TRBV28 to TRBJ1-2, with D hard to call. The germline V and J ends were trimmed by 2 bases and 8 bases, with 9 bases remaining between them. Germline V lookup: CDR1 MDHEN, CDR2 SYDVKM. This CDR3 contains 12 residues. CDR3 protein: CASSLTKQGYTF. DNA of the CDR3: TGTGCCAGCAGTTTAACCAAGCAGGGCTACACCTTC.

This clonotype has a count of ten or more. The chain carries TRBV7-7 and TRBJ2-3; D is unclear. Per the germline V gene, CDR1 is SSHAT and CDR2 is FNYEAQ (reference sequence). The CDR3 runs to 13 residues. V was pared by 1 base and J by 6 bases, with 8 bases between. CDR3 sequence: CASSLGPIDTQYF. In nucleotides, the CDR3 is TGTGCCAGCAGCTTAGGACCGATTGATACGCAGTATTTT.

The gene calls are TRBV7-2 and TRBJ2-2; 10 bases match TRBD1. The CDR3 contains 18 residues. CDR1 and CDR2 (germline): SGHTA, FQGNSA. V trimming: 4 bases; J trimming: 5 bases; junction bases outside the gene matches: 13. CDR3 sequence: CASSSVLDRGRRTGELFF. In DNA, the CDR3 is TGTGCCAGCAGCTCTGTTTTAGACAGGGGGCGACGGACCGGGGAGCTGTTTTTT.

This clonotype was recorded at least ten times. The chain joins TRBV30 to TRBJ1-2; D uncertain. V lost 3 bases and J 4 bases, leaving 12 bases between the germline ends. Per germline, CDR1 GTSNPN and CDR2 SVGIG (reference sequence). The CDR3 spans 13 residues. The CDR3 spells CAWSQLGSYGYTF. As DNA, the CDR3 is TGTGCCTGGAGCCAATTGGGGTCCTATGGCTACACCTTC. Full variable domain (remainder filled in from reference TRBV30 and TRBJ1-2): SQTIHQWPATLVQPVGSPLSLECTVEGTSNPNLYWYRQAAGRGLQLLFYSVGIGQISSEVPQNLSASRPQDRQFILSSKKLLLSDSGFYLCAWSQLGSYGYTFGSGTRLTVV.